Here is one T cell receptor beta chain with its context. This sample stems from a study of blood T cell repertoires in COVID-19. Study details: The origin of the acute and convalescent COVID-19 samples was the United States, Italy and Spain.

Sequencing was performed with immunoSEQ multiplex PCR; in TCRdb, only in-frame clones are kept and a portion is missing. The profile shows a few hundred thousand clones, around 90% of them singletons. The source of this sequence is a man between 18 and 29 years old with active or convalescent COVID-19. The sequencing sample was made of peripheral blood.

CDR3 bases: TGTGCCAGCAGCGCAAAGGCAGGGACTGGGGCCAACGTCCTGACTTTC. This gives the protein CASSAKAGTGANVLTF. The chain recombines TRBV7-3 with TRBJ2-6, with D perhaps matching TRBD1 (5 bases). V was clipped by 5 bases and J by 2 bases, with 13 bases between them. The CDR3 contains 16 residues. Germline V lookup: CDR1 SGHTA, CDR2 FQGTGA.